This TCR beta chain was found in a study of response to subunit inactivated influenza vaccine. Study-wide findings and caveats: Authors suggested few new T cells are recruited by each seasonal influenza vaccination.

TCRdb reanalysed the RT-PCR reads using MiXCR and keeps one entry per CDR3 protein. The sample includes around 470,000 distinct CDR3 sequences, under 8.5% of them seen just once. In the case of this clonotype: The antigen is not known.

The CDR3 is 16 residues long. The rearrangement joins TRBV21-1 to TRBJ2-7; TRBD2 is the table's D call, not checked against the DNA. TRBV21-1 is a documented pseudogene. The sample consisted of PBMCs from blood, taken around 25 months after vaccination. The TCR originated in a man between 50 and 69 years old who received an inactivated influenza vaccine. CDR3 region: CASTSGTSGRRYEQYF. CDR3 nucleotides: TGTGCCAGCACCTCAGGGACTAGCGGGAGAAGGTACGAGCAGTACTTC.